This T cell receptor beta chain came from a study of T cell changes during pregnancy in multiple sclerosis. CDR1 and CDR2 from the germline V gene are LGHNA and YNFKEQ. V lost 4 bases, J lost 5 bases, and 5 bases stayed unmatched. The CDR3 extends over 15 amino acids. Assay used: immunoSEQ multiplex PCR; TCRdb lists only in-frame clones, some missing. The profile covers about 98,000 clones, with about 90% appearing a single time and approximately 2.2% taken by the ten largest. Source: peripheral blood, taken after pregnancy. The chain links TRBV4-2 to TRBJ2-2, with 9 bases identical to TRBD2. This sequence was found in a female donor in good health, enrolled as a control in a pregnancy study. The CDR3 here is CASSLVSGSTGELFF. CDR3 nucleotides: TGTGCCAGCAGCCTCGTTAGCGGGAGTACCGGGGAGCTGTTTTTT.